Below are 8 T cell receptor beta chains sequenced from a single sample in a study of blood T cell repertoires in COVID-19. Libraries were prepared by immunoSEQ multiplex PCR; TCRdb keeps only in-frame clonotypes and omits some of them. This table holds 55,000 to 75,000 clones, 87% found once. Material: peripheral blood. These receptors all come from a man between 45 and 60 years old with active COVID-19.

The chain has TRBV7-2 and TRBJ2-1, with D possibly matching TRBD1 (5 bases). V was trimmed by 1 base and J by 9 bases, leaving 16 bases between them. The CDR3 has 15 amino acids. Germline CDR1 and CDR2: SGHTA and FQGNSA. The CDR3 region has the DNA TGTGCCAGCAGCTTAGAGGGGATCTCCCAGGGTGAGCAGTTCTTC. Translated, it gives CASSLEGISQGEQFF.

This chain uses TRBV5-1 with TRBJ1-1; the D gene is possibly TRBD1 (6 bases). The CDR3 runs to 15 residues. The V end lost 5 bases, the J end lost 0 bases, and 14 bases lay between the germline ends. Germline V lookup: CDR1 SGHRS, CDR2 YFSETQ. CDR3 residues: CASSSGVELNTEAFF. The CDR3 DNA reads TGCGCCAGCAGTTCAGGGGTTGAATTGAACACTGAAGCTTTCTTT.

This clone was counted once. V gene TRBV6-6 combines with J gene TRBJ2-2; D is ambiguous. This CDR3 region has 14 residues. Trimming removed 6 bases from V and 0 bases from J, with 8 bases in between. Germline CDR1 and CDR2: MNHNY and SVGAGI (reference sequence). The CDR3 sequence: CASRISANTGELFF. In nucleotides, the CDR3 is TGTGCCAGCAGAATCTCCGCGAACACCGGGGAGCTGTTTTTT.

The chain couples TRBV27 to TRBJ2-7; the D gene is possibly TRBD1 (5 bases). Looked up from germline, CDR1 is MNHEY and CDR2 is SMNVEV (reference sequence). The length of the CDR3 is 14 residues. Between the trimmed V and J ends, which lost 5 bases and 3 bases, there was a span of 14 bases. Written as DNA, the CDR3 is TGTGCCAGCAGTCCGACCCACCAGGGCTACGAGCAGTACTTC. It codes for CASSPTHQGYEQYF.

The CDR3 DNA follows: TGTGCCAGCAGAAGATTAGACGACAGCTATGAGGGCTACACCTTC. Translated: CASRRLDDSYEGYTF. The J gene is TRBJ1-2, the V gene TRBV6-4; possible D gene TRBD1, 5 bases. V lost 6 bases to trimming and J lost 8 bases, with 22 bases between them. The CDR3 totals 15 residues. CDR1 and CDR2 from the germline V gene are MRHNA and SNTAGT.

The chain carries TRBV10-3 and TRBJ2-3; 16 bases align to TRBD2. The CDR3 totals 17 residues. V shed 5 bases, J shed 4 bases, and the junction held 6 bases outside the gene matches. Looked up from germline, CDR1 is ENHRY and CDR2 is SYGVKD. DNA for the CDR3: TGTGCCATCAGTCCGGGACTAGCGGGGGGGCCGGCAGATACGCAGTATTTT. Residues: CAISPGLAGGPADTQYF.

The chain carries TRBV11-2 and TRBJ2-3; D possibly corresponds to TRBD2 (7 bases). V lost 8 bases to trimming and J lost 2 bases, with 20 bases between them. The CDR3 contains 16 residues. CDR1 SGHAT and CDR2 FQNNGV come from the germline V gene. CDR3 protein: CASVPKGGQDTDTQYF. The CDR3 coding sequence is TGTGCCAGCGTCCCAAAGGGGGGGCAGGACACAGATACGCAGTATTTT.

The chain combines TRBV6-2 or TRBV6-3 with TRBJ2-1; a possible D gene is TRBD1 (6 bases). V was cut by 5 bases and J by 3 bases, with 14 bases left in between. CDR1 and CDR2 (germline): MNHEY, SVGEGT. The length of the CDR3 is 15 residues. The CDR3 bases are TGTGCCAGCAGTGACCCCAGGGGAGTCTACAATGAGCAGTTCTTC. Encoded protein: CASSDPRGVYNEQFF.